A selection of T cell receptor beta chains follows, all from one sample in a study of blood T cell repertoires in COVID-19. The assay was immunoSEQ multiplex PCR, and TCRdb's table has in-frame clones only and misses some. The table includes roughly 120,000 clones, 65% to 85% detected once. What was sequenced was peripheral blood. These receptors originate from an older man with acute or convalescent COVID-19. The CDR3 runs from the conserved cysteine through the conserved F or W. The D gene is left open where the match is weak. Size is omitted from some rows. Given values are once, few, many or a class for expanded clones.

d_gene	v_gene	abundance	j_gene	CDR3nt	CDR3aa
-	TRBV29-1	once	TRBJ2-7	TGCAGCGTGGCTGGCTCCGACGAGCAGTACTTC	CSVAGSDEQYF
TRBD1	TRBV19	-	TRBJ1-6	TGTGCCAGTAGTATCGGGGACAGTGATTTTTCACCCCTCCACTTT	CASSIGDSDFSPLHF
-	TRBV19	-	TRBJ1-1	TGTGCCAGTAGTATACGCACCCACATGAACACTGAAGCTTTCTTT	CASSIRTHMNTEAFF
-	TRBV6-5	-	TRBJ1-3	TGTGCCAGCAGTTACGGCGGCTTCTCTGGAAACACCATATATTTT	CASSYGGFSGNTIYF
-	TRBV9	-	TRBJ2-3	TGTGCCAGCAGCGTAGGGACTACACACTCGCGGGGCACAGATACGCAGTATTTT	CASSVGTTHSRGTDTQYF
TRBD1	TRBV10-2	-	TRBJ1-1	TGCGCCAGCAGTATTACCGGGACAGGGAGGACTGAAGCTTTCTTT	CASSITGTGRTEAFF
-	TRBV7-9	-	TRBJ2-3	TGTGCCAGCGTGGGGGCTGGTACAGATACGCAGTATTTT	CASVGAGTDTQYF
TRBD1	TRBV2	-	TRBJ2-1	TGTGCCAGCAGTTTCACAGGGGGTGAGCAGTTCTTC	CASSFTGGEQFF
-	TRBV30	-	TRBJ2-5	TGTGCCTGGATGACTGGTGGGGCGCGGACCCAGTACTTC	CAWMTGGARTQYF
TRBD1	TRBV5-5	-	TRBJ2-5	TGTGCCAGCAGCTCACGGGACAGGGGTCGGGAGACCCAGTACTTC	CASSSRDRGRETQYF
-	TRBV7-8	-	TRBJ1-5	TGTGCCAGCAGCCCCCGGGATTTTCTAGCACAGCCCCAGCATTTT	CASSPRDFLAQPQHF
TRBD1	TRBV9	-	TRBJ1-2	TGTGCCAGCAGCGGGTATGACAGGGGGGCATATGGCTACACCTTC	CASSGYDRGAYGYTF
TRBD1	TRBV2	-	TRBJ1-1	TGTGCCAGCAGTAAATCAGGACAGGGTGTGGGCACTGAAGCTTTCTTT	CASSKSGQGVGTEAFF
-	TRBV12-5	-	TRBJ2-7	TGTGCTACCGACAGGGACTTCTCCTACGAGCAGTACTTC	CATDRDFSYEQYF
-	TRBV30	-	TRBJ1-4	TGTGCCTGGAGTGTATCGGGAGGCGGGAAACTGTTTTTT	CAWSVSGGGKLFF
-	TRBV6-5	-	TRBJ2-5	TGTGCCAGCAGTTACTCGACCAACCCGGGGGAGACCCAGTACTTC	CASSYSTNPGETQYF
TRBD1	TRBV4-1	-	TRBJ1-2	TGCGCCAGCAGCCAAGGGAACAGGGGGGGAGATGGCTACACCTTC	CASSQGNRGGDGYTF
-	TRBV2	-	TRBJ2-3	TGTGCCAGCACCAGGCGCACAGATACGCAGTATTTT	CASTRRTDTQYF
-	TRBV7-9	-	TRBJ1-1	TGTGCCAGCAGCGTGGCGGGAGGCCTTAATGAAGCTTTCTTT	CASSVAGGLNEAFF
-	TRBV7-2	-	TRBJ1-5	TGTGCCAGCAGCTTAGTGGTCGGGGGGTCTCAGCCCCAGCATTTT	CASSLVVGGSQPQHF
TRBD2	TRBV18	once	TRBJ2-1	TGTGCCAGCTCACCGCAGCGGGACTACAATGAGCAGTTCTTC	CASSPQRDYNEQFF
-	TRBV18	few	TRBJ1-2	TGTGCCAGCTCACGCGGGGAGAACAACTATGGCTACACCTTC	CASSRGENNYGYTF
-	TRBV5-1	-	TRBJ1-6	TGCGCCAGCAGCTTGGCCGGAGAACGTTCACCCCTCCACTTT	CASSLAGERSPLHF
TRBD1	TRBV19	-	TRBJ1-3	TGTGCCAGTACTACAGGGGCCTCTGGAAACACCATATATTTT	CASTTGASGNTIYF
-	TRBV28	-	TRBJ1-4	TGTGCCAGCAGTTTGGGCTTTTCAGGTGAAAAACTGTTTTTT	CASSLGFSGEKLFF
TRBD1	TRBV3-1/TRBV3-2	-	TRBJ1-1	TGTGCCAGCAGCCCAGGGGGCCGGAACACTGAAGCTTTCTTT	CASSPGGRNTEAFF
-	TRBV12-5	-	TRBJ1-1	TGTGCTAGCTCAAAGGGAGCAGCGGGCACTGAAGCTTTCTTT	CASSKGAAGTEAFF
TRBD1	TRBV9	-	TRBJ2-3	TGTGCCAGCAGCTTGACCGGGACAGGGGGAATGGATACGCAGTATTTT	CASSLTGTGGMDTQYF
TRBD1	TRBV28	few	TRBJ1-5	TGTGCCAGCGGCCAACAGGGGGTGAATCAGCCCCAGCATTTT	CASGQQGVNQPQHF
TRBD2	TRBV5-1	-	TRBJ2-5	TGCGCCAGCAGCTTGGGGCCCTCCGGGGGGAATATCCGGGAGACCCAGTACTTC	CASSLGPSGGNIRETQYF
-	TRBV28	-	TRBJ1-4	TGTGCCAGCAGTTTACGGGAGCGAGAAAAACTGTTTTTT	CASSLREREKLFF
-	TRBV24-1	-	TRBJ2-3	TGTGCCACCAGTGATCCACAGGGTAGCACAGATACGCAGTATTTT	CATSDPQGSTDTQYF
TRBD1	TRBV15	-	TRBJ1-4	TGTGCCACCAGCTTAAACACAGGGGGTGAAAAACTGTTTTTT	CATSLNTGGEKLFF
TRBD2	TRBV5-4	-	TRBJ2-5	TGTGCCAGCGCCCATGGGACTAGCCAAGAGACCCAGTACTTC	CASAHGTSQETQYF
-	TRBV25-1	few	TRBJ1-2	TGTGCCAGCAGTGTTGGTGGGGAGAGAGGCTACACCTTC	CASSVGGERGYTF
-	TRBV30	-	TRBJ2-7	TGTGCCTATGGACTTTATGCCGAGCAGTACTTC	CAYGLYAEQYF
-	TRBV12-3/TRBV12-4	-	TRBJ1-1	TGTGCCAGCGGGGAGGTTAGGACTGAAGCTTTCTTT	CASGEVRTEAFF
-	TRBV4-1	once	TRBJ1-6	TGCGCCAGCAGCCAAGATGGGGCAGGGATCCGCTCACCCCTCCACTTT	CASSQDGAGIRSPLHF
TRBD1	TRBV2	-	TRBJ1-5	TGTGCCAGCAGTGAGACAGGGGCTCAGCCCCAGCATTTT	CASSETGAQPQHF
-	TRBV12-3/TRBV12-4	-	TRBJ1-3	TGTGCCAGCAGTCTTTACTCTGGAAACACCATATATTTT	CASSLYSGNTIYF
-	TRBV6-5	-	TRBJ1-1	TGTGCCAGCAGCTCGAACCGGGAAGAAGCTTTCTTT	CASSSNREEAFF
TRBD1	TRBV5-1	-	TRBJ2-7	TGCGCCAGCGGGCCGGGACAGGGGTTCGTCTACGAGCAGTACTTC	CASGPGQGFVYEQYF
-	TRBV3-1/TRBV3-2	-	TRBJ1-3	TGTGCCAGCAGCCAAATCCCAGCAGGGATTGGAAACACCATATATTTT	CASSQIPAGIGNTIYF
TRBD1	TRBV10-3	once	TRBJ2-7	TGTGCCATCAGGGACAGGGGGCTCTCCTACGAGCAGTACTTC	CAIRDRGLSYEQYF
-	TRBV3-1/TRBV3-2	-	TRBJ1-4	TGTGCCAGCAGCCAAGCAGGGTTTTCCCTATTAGGGGAAAAACTGTTTTTT	CASSQAGFSLLGEKLFF
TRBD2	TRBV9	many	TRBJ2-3	TGTGCCAGCAGCGTAGGGCTAGCGGGGGGTGTAGATACGCAGTATTTT	CASSVGLAGGVDTQYF
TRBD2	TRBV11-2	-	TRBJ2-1	TGTGCCAGCAGCTGGGGGGGGTTTAGCTCCTACAATGAGCAGTTCTTC	CASSWGGFSSYNEQFF
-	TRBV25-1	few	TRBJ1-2	TGTGCCAGCAGTGGGAGGACCTTCTATGGCTACACCTTC	CASSGRTFYGYTF
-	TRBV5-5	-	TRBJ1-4	TGTGCCAGCAGCAGCCGGGAGCCCGTTCCAGCTGAAAAACTGTTTTTT	CASSSREPVPAEKLFF
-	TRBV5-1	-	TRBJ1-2	TGCGCCAGCAGCTTGGCCGGTTCGCCGGGAAACTATGGCTACACCTTC	CASSLAGSPGNYGYTF
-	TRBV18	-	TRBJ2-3	TGTGCCAGCTCACCACCTGGACTATCAGCGGCAGATACGCAGTATTTT	CASSPPGLSAADTQYF
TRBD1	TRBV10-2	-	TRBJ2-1	TGCGCCAGCAGTGGCAGGACAGGGGCCTACAATGAGCAGTTCTTC	CASSGRTGAYNEQFF
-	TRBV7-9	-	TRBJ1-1	TGTGCCAGCAGCTTAGAGTCAGGGGTCACTGAAGCTTTCTTT	CASSLESGVTEAFF
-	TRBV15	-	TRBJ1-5	TGTGCCACCAGCAGATCACCGGGATCGGAACAGCCCCAGCATTTT	CATSRSPGSEQPQHF
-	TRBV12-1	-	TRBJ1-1	TGTGCCAGCAGCTTTACGCTATTCCATGGGCCGAACACTGAAGCTTTCTTT	CASSFTLFHGPNTEAFF
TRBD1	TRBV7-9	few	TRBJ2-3	TGTGCCAGCAGCTCGACAGGGAGTACGCAGTATTTT	CASSSTGSTQYF